The next 2 T cell receptor beta chains were all read from a single sample in a study of cytomegalovirus exposure and HLA in healthy donors. Primers: 60 Vbeta forward and 13 Jbeta reverse. The assay was immunoSEQ multiplex PCR, and TCRdb's table has in-frame clones only and misses some. This sample has under 200,000 clones, with roughly 76% found just once. The specimen sequenced was PBMCs. The origin of the receptors is a male donor in good health and CMV-seronegative.

In its sample, this clone was seen a few times. J is TRBJ1-1 and V is TRBV7-8; tentatively, D is TRBD1 (6 bases). The CDR3 covers 12 residues. Looked up from germline, CDR1 is SGHVS and CDR2 is FQNEAQ. Trimming stripped 2 bases from V and 6 bases from J, with 7 bases between. The CDR3 sequence is CASSLQGSEAFF. CDR3 coding DNA: TGTGCCAGCAGCTTACAGGGGTCTGAAGCTTTCTTT.

The chain links TRBV13 to TRBJ1-2; a possible D gene is TRBD1 (5 bases). Trimming took 4 bases from V and 2 from J, leaving 11 bases between them. The CDR3 totals 14 residues. Looked up from germline, CDR1 is PRHDT and CDR2 is FYEKMQ (reference sequence). DNA of the CDR3: TGTGCCAGCAGCTCCGGGACTTCAAACTATGGCTACACCTTC. It yields the protein CASSSGTSNYGYTF.